This TCR beta chain was documented in a study of PD-1 blockade in classical Hodgkin lymphoma. At the level of the study: A 3 mg/kg intravenous dose of nivolumab was received by patients every 2 weeks.

On this clone: What it binds is unknown.

Each and every patient relapsed after autologous stem cell transplantation, and patients got differing brentuximab vedotin exposure. Trimming stripped 1 base from V and 5 bases from J, with 9 bases between. Germline V gene sequence: CDR1 SGHNT, CDR2 YYREEE (reference sequence). The CDR3 has 14 residues. Sequencing was performed with immunoSEQ multiplex PCR; in TCRdb, only in-frame clones are kept and a portion is missing. The sample holds over 70,000 clones, roughly 89% seen once. The study, taken as a whole, reports: Complete responders' diversity at baseline resembled that of newly diagnosed patients. The origin of the repertoire differences remains undefined, with disease activity or prior therapy as possible causes.

This sequence originates from a human donor with classical Hodgkin lymphoma. This sequence joins TRBV5-4 and TRBJ1-4; D is unclear. The sequenced sample was peripheral blood mononuclear cells (PBMCs), obtained at baseline. DNA for the CDR3: TGTGCCAGCAGCTTGAGAAGCCTGAATGAAAAACTGTTTTTT. It specifies CASSLRSLNEKLFF. Drawing the rest from reference TRBV5-4 and TRBJ1-4, the complete variable domain is ETGVTQSPTHLIKTRGQQVTLRCSSQSGHNTVSWYQQALGQGPQFIFQYYREEENGRGNFPPRFSGLQFPNYSSELNVNALELDDSALYLCASSLRSLNEKLFFGSGTQLSVL.